This TCR beta chain was captured in a study of blood T cell repertoires in COVID-19. Whole-study context: From the United States, Italy and Spain came samples of acute and convalescent COVID-19. T cells, B-cell-depleted T cells, or PBMCs provided the cDNA or gDNA that served as material.

The data were produced by immunoSEQ multiplex PCR, yet TCRdb's version contains in-frame clones alone and is incomplete. The data hold about 310,000 clones, with 75% to 90% observed a single time. The sequence came from a man younger than 35 with active or convalescent COVID-19. Sequencing input: peripheral blood.

The CDR3 spells CASSPMTGRVQETQYF. Written as DNA, the CDR3 is TGTGCCAGCAGCCCAATGACAGGGCGCGTTCAAGAGACCCAGTACTTC. The chain is built from TRBV5-4 and TRBJ2-5; 7 bases fit TRBD1. The germline CDR1 and CDR2 sequences are SGHNT and YYREEE (reference sequence). The length of the CDR3 is 16 residues. J gave up 2 bases and V 4 bases, and 11 bases lay outside the gene matches.